This entry lists 31 T cell receptor beta chains sequenced from one sample in a study of blood T cell repertoires in COVID-19. Sequencing used immunoSEQ multiplex PCR; TCRdb keeps in-frame clones, though not all of them. The table records tens of thousands of clones, 82% of them present only once. The sample comprised peripheral blood. The receptors derive from a human donor in a cohort sampled during active or convalescent COVID-19.

This rearrangement joins TRBV9 to TRBJ1-2; 8 positions agree with TRBD1. The CDR3 runs to 15 residues. The trim removed 3 bases at V and 5 bases at J, leaving 9 bases unmatched. Per germline, CDR1 SGDLS and CDR2 YYNGEE. The CDR3 nucleotides are TGTGCCAGCAGCGGGGAGCAGGGGGCATGGTATGGCTACACCTTC. Translation gives CASSGEQGAWYGYTF.

The chain joins TRBV7-8 to TRBJ1-2; D is perhaps TRBD1 (6 bases). The CDR3 runs to 14 residues. Germline V gives CDR1 SGHVS, CDR2 FQNEAQ. Trimming pared 1 base from V and 6 bases from J, leaving 12 bases between. CDR3 amino acids: CASSLVRSGDGYTF. DNA for the CDR3: TGTGCCAGCAGCTTAGTGAGATCAGGGGATGGCTACACCTTC. The full variable domain, completed using reference TRBV7-8 and TRBJ1-2, is GAGVSQSPRYKVAKRGQDVALRCDPISGHVSLFWYQQALGQGPEFLTYFQNEAQLDKSGLPSDRFFAERPEGSVSTLKIQRTQQEDSAVYLCASSLVRSGDGYTFGSGTRLTVV.

The V call is TRBV7-9, the J call TRBJ2-2; 12 bases fit TRBD1. The V gene's germline CDR1 is SEHNR and CDR2 FQNEAQ (reference sequence). The CDR3 extends over 15 amino acids. V was pared by 4 bases and J by 11 bases, with 8 bases of the junction left unmatched. The CDR3, as DNA: TGTGCCAGCAGCTCGGGACAGGGGGCCCGGGTAGAGCTGTTTTTT. Amino acids: CASSSGQGARVELFF.

This clone was counted once. The rearrangement links TRBV2 to TRBJ1-1, with 10 bases matching TRBD1. The CDR3 spans 13 residues. The J segment lost 4 bases and the V segment lost 8 bases, leaving 4 bases of the junction unmatched. CDR1 and CDR2 from the germline V gene are SNHLY and FYNNEI. CDR3 coding DNA: TGTGCCAGCGACAGGGGGCTGGGCACTGAAGCTTTCTTT. Amino acids: CASDRGLGTEAFF.

This clone was recorded only once. This chain uses TRBV6-4 with TRBJ1-2; maybe TRBD1 (5 bases). The CDR3 sequence is 14 residues long. V was pared by 3 bases and J by 4 bases, with 12 bases between. Germline CDR1 MRHNA, CDR2 SNTAGT. The CDR3 bases are TGTGCCAGCAGTGATAAACCAGGGATCTATGGCTACACCTTC. Amino acids: CASSDKPGIYGYTF.

The chain links TRBV29-1 to TRBJ2-5; 11 bases agree with TRBD1. Per germline, CDR1 SQVTM and CDR2 ANQGSEA. The junction had 5 bases not matched to a gene; V was cut back by 3 bases and J by 5 bases. The CDR3 consists of 14 residues. CDR3 loop: CSVDGTGGSETQYF. DNA of the CDR3: TGCAGCGTTGACGGGACAGGGGGGAGTGAGACCCAGTACTTC.

The chain links TRBV19 to TRBJ2-4, with TRBD2 matching over 7 bases. This CDR3 region has 16 residues. Germline-derived CDR1 and CDR2 are LNHDA and SQIVND (reference sequence). The V gene end was trimmed by 5 bases and the J gene end by 3 bases; junction bases not matched to a gene: 10. CDR3 residues: CASSDPIGRGKNIQYF. CDR3 coding DNA: TGTGCCAGTAGTGACCCGATAGGGAGGGGCAAAAACATTCAGTACTTC.

V gene TRBV25-1 combines with J gene TRBJ1-2, with 10 bases lining up with TRBD1. J was trimmed by 4 bases and V by 8 bases; bases with no gene match: 13. CDR3 size: 16 residues. Germline-derived CDR1 and CDR2 are MGHDK and SYGVNS. The CDR3: CASQRGGTGVAYGYTF. The CDR3 DNA reads as TGTGCCAGCCAGCGGGGTGGGACAGGGGTTGCCTATGGCTACACCTTC.

The rearrangement links TRBV9 to TRBJ2-3; D not resolved. Per the germline V gene, CDR1 is SGDLS and CDR2 is YYNGEE. Trimming removed 0 bases at V and 0 bases at J, with 8 bases between. CDR3 length: 15 amino acids. The CDR3 region has the DNA TGTGCCAGCAGCGTAGGGGCCTTAAGCACAGATACGCAGTATTTT. Its protein product is CASSVGALSTDTQYF.

The V gene is TRBV15, the J gene TRBJ1-4, with a weak D call TRBD1 (5 bases). V lost 0 bases and J 6 bases, leaving 14 bases between the germline ends. The germline gives CDR1 LNHNV, CDR2 YYDKDF (reference sequence). This CDR3 has 16 residues. CDR3: CATSRDGGGRHEKLFF. CDR3 nucleotides: TGTGCCACCAGCAGAGATGGGGGGGGGAGACATGAAAAACTGTTTTTT.

This chain joins TRBV7-3 and TRBJ2-5, with 8 bases aligning to TRBD2. V gave up 6 bases and J gave up 4 bases; unmatched junction bases: 7. CDR1 is SGHTA and CDR2 is FQGTGA in the germline V gene. The CDR3 covers 14 residues. Here the CDR3 DNA reads TGTGCCAGCAGTCAAAGCGGGGGTATAGAGACCCAGTACTTC. It codes for CASSQSGGIETQYF.

The V and J genes are TRBV6-5 and TRBJ1-1; 7 positions match TRBD1. CDR3 length: 12 residues. Losses at the gene ends were 6 bases for V and 6 bases for J; bases not matched to a gene: 4. The germline CDR1 and CDR2 sequences are MNHEY and SVGAGI. DNA of the CDR3: TGTGCCAGCAGAACCACAGGGGCTGAAGCTTTCTTT. Its protein product is CASRTTGAEAFF.

This chain links TRBV2 with TRBJ1-3, with D perhaps TRBD1 (5 bases). The CDR3 is 14 amino acids. The V gene's germline CDR1 is SNHLY and CDR2 FYNNEI. Trimming pared 8 bases from V and 4 bases from J, leaving 15 bases between. This CDR3 reads CASSGAGKGNTIYF. The CDR3 DNA sequence: TGTGCCAGCTCTGGGGCAGGGAAAGGAAACACCATATATTTT.

This sequence joins TRBV7-3 and TRBJ2-2, with TRBD2 identical over 8 bases. J was trimmed by 1 base and V by 8 bases; bases with no gene match: 9. Germline CDR1 and CDR2: SGHTA and FQGTGA. CDR3 length: 16 amino acids. The CDR3 loop reads CASGVSGGQNTGELFF. The DNA of the CDR3 is TGTGCCAGCGGGGTGAGCGGGGGCCAGAACACCGGGGAGCTGTTTTTT.

This clone was detected only a few times. The chain links TRBV7-2 to TRBJ2-2, with no clear D. V gave up 3 bases and J gave up 4 bases, with 12 bases separating them. Germline CDR1 and CDR2: SGHTA and FQGNSA. This CDR3 comprises 15 residues. CDR3 in amino acids: CASSFSPVTTGELFF. The CDR3 nucleotides read TGTGCCAGCAGCTTCTCACCAGTAACCACCGGGGAGCTGTTTTTT.

The chain links TRBV29-1 to TRBJ1-3, with unresolved D. V lost 7 bases and J lost 0, with 13 bases in between. This CDR3 region has 14 residues. The V gene's germline CDR1 is SQVTM and CDR2 ANQGSEA. The chain's CDR3 is CSAAPTSSGNTIYF. The DNA for the CDR3 is TGCAGCGCAGCCCCTACGAGCTCTGGAAACACCATATATTTT.

This clone came up once. V is TRBV7-8 and J is TRBJ2-7; D unresolved. Per germline, CDR1 SGHVS and CDR2 FQNEAQ. The V and J ends lost 1 base and 0 bases respectively, with 7 bases between them. The CDR3 has 14 residues. CDR3: CASSLGLHSYEQYF. The CDR3 nucleotides read TGTGCCAGCAGCTTAGGGCTCCACTCCTACGAGCAGTACTTC.

CDR3 residues: CASTKHTEAFF. The CDR3, as DNA: TGTGCCAGTACCAAGCACACTGAAGCTTTCTTT. J is TRBJ1-1 and V is TRBV19, with D uncertain. The CDR3 is 11 residues long. Trimming took off 7 bases at V and 3 bases at J, with 6 bases between the two ends. Per germline, CDR1 LNHDA and CDR2 SQIVND (reference sequence).

This chain connects TRBV18 to TRBJ1-4, with a tentative D call TRBD1 (5 bases). CDR1 and CDR2 (germline): KGHSH, LQKENI. The CDR3 is made up of 13 amino acids. V dropped 6 bases and J dropped 0 bases, with 5 bases sitting between them. DNA for the CDR3: TGTGCCAGCTCCAGGGCAACTAATGAAAAACTGTTTTTT. It translates to CASSRATNEKLFF. The full variable domain, rest sourced from reference TRBV18 and TRBJ1-4, is NAGVMQNPRHLVRRRGQEARLRCSPMKGHSHVYWYRQLPEEGLKFMVYLQKENIIDESGMPKERFSAEFPKEGPSILRIQQVVRGDSAAYFCASSRATNEKLFFGSGTQLSVL.

The chain is built from TRBV29-1 and TRBJ1-1; D possibly corresponds to TRBD1 (5 bases). CDR1 and CDR2 (germline): SQVTM, ANQGSEA. The CDR3 runs to 12 residues. Trimming took 1 base from V and 4 from J, leaving 7 bases between them. CDR3 nucleotide sequence: TGCAGCGTTGAAGGGGGCACCACTGAAGCTTTCTTT. Translated, it gives CSVEGGTTEAFF.

The chain links TRBV6-2 or TRBV6-3 to TRBJ1-3; D not resolved. Germline CDR1 MNHEY, CDR2 SVGEGT. This CDR3 is built from 16 residues. Trimming took off 3 bases at V and 1 base at J, with 13 bases between the two ends. CDR3 residues: CASSYWENPSGNTIYF. The DNA of the CDR3 is TGTGCCAGCAGTTATTGGGAGAACCCTTCTGGAAACACCATATATTTT.

CDR3 loop: CASYGRSAKLDYGYTF. As DNA, the CDR3 is TGTGCCAGTTACGGCAGGTCGGCAAAACTTGACTATGGCTACACCTTC. The V gene is TRBV19, the J gene TRBJ1-2; D call uncertain. Germline CDR1 is LNHDA and CDR2 is SQIVND (reference sequence). The CDR3 runs to 16 residues. With 8 bases removed from V and 3 bases from J, the gap between germline ends came to 22 bases. The full variable domain, its missing parts supplied by reference TRBV19 and TRBJ1-2, is DGGITQSPKYLFRKEGQNVTLSCEQNLNHDAMYWYRQDPGQGLRLIYYSQIVNDFQKGDIAEGYSVSREKKESFPLTVTSAQKNPTAFYLCASYGRSAKLDYGYTFGSGTRLTVV.

The gene calls are TRBV27 and TRBJ2-2, with D possibly TRBD2 on 6 matching bases. Germline V lookup: CDR1 MNHEY, CDR2 SMNVEV (reference sequence). V was shortened by 10 bases and J by 0 bases, with 15 bases between the two germline ends. The CDR3 is 15 residues long. CDR3 nucleotide sequence: TGTGCCATCCGCCGGGACTGGTCGAACACCGGGGAGCTGTTTTTT. As protein: CAIRRDWSNTGELFF.

V gene TRBV18 combines with J gene TRBJ2-1; 7 bases fit TRBD1. The CDR3 runs to 14 residues. From germline, CDR1 is KGHSH and CDR2 LQKENI. J gave up 6 bases and V 3 bases, and 5 bases lay outside the gene matches. CDR3 DNA sequence: TGTGCCAGCTCACCCGGGACAGTCGTCAATGAGCAGTTCTTC. Translation gives CASSPGTVVNEQFF.

This clone occurred once. The rearrangement links TRBV29-1 to TRBJ1-2; the match to TRBD1 covers 9 bases. The J segment lost 7 bases and the V segment lost 5 bases, leaving 11 bases of the junction unmatched. The V gene's germline CDR1 is SQVTM and CDR2 ANQGSEA. The CDR3 length is 14 residues. This CDR3 reads CSVRTGQGISGYTF. The CDR3, as DNA: TGCAGCGTTAGAACTGGACAGGGGATTAGTGGCTACACCTTC.

Only one count was recorded for this clone. The rearrangement uses TRBV25-1 and TRBJ2-1, with 8 bases lining up with TRBD2. CDR3 length: 14 amino acids. Per the germline V gene, CDR1 is MGHDK and CDR2 is SYGVNS. V lost 5 bases, J lost 3 bases, and 3 bases stayed unmatched. CDR3 bases: TGTGCCAGCAGTTTTAGCGGGGACTACAATGAGCAGTTCTTC. This gives the protein CASSFSGDYNEQFF. Filled out from reference TRBV25-1 and TRBJ2-1, the complete variable domain reads EADIYQTPRYLVIGTGKKITLECSQTMGHDKMYWYQQDPGMELHLIHYSYGVNSTEKGDLSSESTVSRIRTEHFPLTLESARPSHTSQYLCASSFSGDYNEQFFGPGTRLTVL.

The chain uses TRBV6-2 or TRBV6-3 and TRBJ2-7, with 8 bases aligning to TRBD2. Germline CDR1 is MNHEY and CDR2 is SVGEGT. This CDR3 is built from 15 residues. V shed 5 bases, J shed 3 bases, and the junction held 9 bases outside the gene matches. CDR3 region: CASSPGGGPFYEQYF. Written as DNA, the CDR3 is TGTGCCAGCAGTCCCGGGGGGGGACCTTTCTACGAGCAGTACTTC.

This chain connects TRBV19 to TRBJ2-2; the D is unclear. CDR1 and CDR2 from the germline V gene are LNHDA and SQIVND (reference sequence). There are 14 residues in the CDR3. With 4 bases removed from V and 5 bases from J, the gap between germline ends came to 11 bases. The DNA of the CDR3 is TGTGCCAGTAGTAACCAGATCCTTACCGGGGAGCTGTTTTTT. Protein sequence: CASSNQILTGELFF. Supplemented by reference TRBV19 and TRBJ2-2, the full variable domain reads DGGITQSPKYLFRKEGQNVTLSCEQNLNHDAMYWYRQDPGQGLRLIYYSQIVNDFQKGDIAEGYSVSREKKESFPLTVTSAQKNPTAFYLCASSNQILTGELFFGEGSRLTVL.

On this clone itself: The germline gene is not matched at one end of the junction; a read error may be the cause. V usage is TRBV4-2 and J usage is TRBJ2-7, with a possible D match to TRBD2 (6 bases). Germline CDR1 reads LGHNA; CDR2 reads YNFKEQ. The CDR3 consists of 13 residues. For the CDR3, the DNA is TGTGCCAGCAGCCAAACTAGCTCCCACGAGCAGTACTTC. Amino acid sequence: CASSQTSSHEQYF.

In this sample, this clone turned up a few times. The J gene is TRBJ1-1, the V gene TRBV5-4, with a tentative D call TRBD1 (6 bases). The CDR3 length is 13 residues. V was shortened by 3 bases and J by 5 bases, with 11 bases between the two germline ends. Germline loops: CDR1 SGHNT, CDR2 YYREEE (reference sequence). In nucleotides, the CDR3 is TGTGCCAGCAGCTGGAGGGGGGGTACTGAAGCTTTCTTT. It encodes CASSWRGGTEAFF.

The chain uses TRBV4-1 and TRBJ1-2, with a tentative D call TRBD1 (6 bases). This CDR3 region has 15 residues. The ends were cut back, 0 bases at V and 4 bases at J, with 12 bases in the middle. Germline V CDR1 and CDR2: MGHRA, YSYEKL. For the CDR3, the DNA is TGCGCCAGCAGCCAAGAACAGGGACCGGGCTATGGCTACACCTTC. It translates to CASSQEQGPGYGYTF.